The 25 T cell receptor beta chains reported below all come from one sample, sequenced in a study of shared clonotypes between healthy human individuals. Measured with immunoSEQ multiplex PCR; TCRdb has only the in-frame clones, and not every one. The sample lists some 2.3 million clones, approximately 93% occurring once. Sample: naive CD4+ T cells from PBMCs. Subset given: CD45RA+ positively selected. The origin of the receptors is a young man in good health. Some clones in this sample may be carry-over from other donors' samples.

This sequence joins TRBV27 and TRBJ1-2; the D gene is possibly TRBD1 (6 bases). Per the germline V gene, CDR1 is MNHEY and CDR2 is SMNVEV (reference sequence). The CDR3 spans 13 residues. V dropped 2 bases and J dropped 7 bases, with 11 bases sitting between them. The DNA for the CDR3 is TGTGCCAGCAGTTTAGCAGGGGCGTTTGGCTACACCTTC. It is translated as CASSLAGAFGYTF.

J is TRBJ2-7 and V is TRBV6-1; TRBD1 aligns across 7 bases. The CDR3 spans 15 residues. V lost 4 bases to trimming and J lost 4 bases; unmatched junction nucleotides: 10. Germline V gene sequence: CDR1 MNHNS, CDR2 SASEGT. As DNA, the CDR3 is TGTGCCAGCAGTGTTACCCCGGGACAGATGTACGAGCAGTACTTC. This encodes CASSVTPGQMYEQYF.

V and J are TRBV28 and TRBJ1-2; tentatively, D is TRBD1 (5 bases). CDR1 is MDHEN and CDR2 is SYDVKM in the germline V gene. Trimming stripped 2 bases from V and 6 bases from J, with 13 bases between. CDR3 length: 14 residues. This chain's CDR3 is CASSLVGRDHGYTF. The DNA of the CDR3 is TGTGCCAGCAGTTTAGTAGGCAGGGACCATGGCTACACCTTC.

The genes are TRBV25-1 and TRBJ2-2; no firm D call. V was clipped by 2 bases and J by 0 bases, with 10 bases between them. CDR1 MGHDK and CDR2 SYGVNS come from the germline V gene. The CDR3 has 16 amino acids. The CDR3 spells CASSEIGKPNTGELFF. The DNA for the CDR3 is TGTGCCAGCAGTGAAATCGGCAAGCCGAACACCGGGGAGCTGTTTTTT. The whole variable domain, filled in from reference TRBV25-1 and TRBJ2-2, reads EADIYQTPRYLVIGTGKKITLECSQTMGHDKMYWYQQDPGMELHLIHYSYGVNSTEKGDLSSESTVSRIRTEHFPLTLESARPSHTSQYLCASSEIGKPNTGELFFGEGSRLTVL.

This chain joins TRBV7-9 and TRBJ2-1; a possible D gene is TRBD1 (6 bases). CDR3 length: 17 residues. Germline V CDR1 and CDR2: SEHNR, FQNEAQ (reference sequence). V was shortened by 5 bases and J by 5 bases, with 22 bases between the two germline ends. The CDR3 spells CASSPSIGQRVDNEQFF. DNA for the CDR3: TGTGCCAGCAGCCCCTCGATCGGACAGCGAGTAGACAATGAGCAGTTCTTC.

The rearrangement joins TRBV19 to TRBJ2-7, with D perhaps matching TRBD2 (5 bases). V lost 5 bases and J lost 0, with 8 bases in between. The germline CDR1 and CDR2 sequences are LNHDA and SQIVND (reference sequence). CDR3 size: 13 residues. The chain's CDR3 is CASSSRDSYEQYF. DNA of the CDR3: TGTGCCAGTAGTTCCCGGGACTCCTACGAGCAGTACTTC.

The V call is TRBV7-9, the J call TRBJ2-4; TRBD2 aligns across 10 bases. The germline CDR1 and CDR2 sequences are SEHNR and FQNEAQ (reference sequence). Trimming removed 1 base from V and 3 bases from J; junction bases left unmatched: 12. The CDR3 totals 19 residues. The DNA for the CDR3 is TGTGCCAGCAGCTTAGGTGCTAGCGGGAGAGACTCGGGCAAAAACATTCAGTACTTC. It is translated as CASSLGASGRDSGKNIQYF.

The genes are TRBV9 and TRBJ2-5, with D perhaps TRBD1 or TRBD2 (5 bases each). CDR3 size: 16 residues. The germline CDR1 and CDR2 sequences are SGDLS and YYNGEE. Trimming shortened V by 0 bases and J by 4 bases, and 16 bases separated the two germline ends. The CDR3 is CASSVGVGGFLETQYF. CDR3 in DNA: TGTGCCAGCAGCGTAGGGGTTGGGGGTTTCTTAGAGACCCAGTACTTC.

The chain employs TRBV9 and TRBJ2-6, with D perhaps matching TRBD1 (5 bases). Trimming shortened V by 4 bases and J by 3 bases, and 8 bases separated the two germline ends. The CDR3 contains 14 residues. Germline V gives CDR1 SGDLS, CDR2 YYNGEE. CDR3 loop: CASSLRVGANVLTF. CDR3 bases: TGTGCCAGCAGCCTCAGGGTTGGGGCCAACGTCCTGACTTTC. The whole variable domain, filled in from reference TRBV9 and TRBJ2-6, reads DSGVTQTPKHLITATGQRVTLRCSPRSGDLSVYWYQQSLDQGLQFLIQYYNGEERAKGNILERFSAQQFPDLHSELNLSSLELGDSALYFCASSLRVGANVLTFGAGSRLTVL.

This clone has more than one count but fewer than ten. The chain joins TRBV19 to TRBJ1-1, with TRBD1 identical over 7 bases. This CDR3 comprises 14 residues. In germline, CDR1 is LNHDA, CDR2 SQIVND (reference sequence). Trimming removed 5 bases from V and 5 bases from J; junction bases left unmatched: 8. CDR3 in DNA: TGTGCCAGTAGTTACCTCCTGGGACAGACTGAAGCTTTCTTT. Amino acids: CASSYLLGQTEAFF.

This chain uses TRBV18 with TRBJ1-2; D perhaps matches TRBD1 (5 bases). Trimming pared 0 bases from V and 5 bases from J, leaving 10 bases between. Germline V gives CDR1 KGHSH, CDR2 LQKENI. The CDR3 contains 14 residues. The CDR3 region has the DNA TGTGCCAGCTCACCACCCGGGGCGACGTATGGCTACACCTTC. Amino acids: CASSPPGATYGYTF.

The chain carries TRBV29-1 and TRBJ2-2; 8 nucleotides agree with TRBD1. Trimming took 7 bases from V and 7 from J; bases not matched to a gene: 8. Germline V gives CDR1 SQVTM, CDR2 ANQGSEA. There are 13 residues in the CDR3. The CDR3 coding sequence is TGCAGCGGGATCAGGGGGCGCGGCGGGGAGCTGTTTTTT. Translation gives CSGIRGRGGELFF.

The V gene is TRBV5-1, the J gene TRBJ2-7, with D possibly being TRBD2 (7 bases). CDR1 and CDR2 from the germline V gene are SGHRS and YFSETQ. Deletions cut 7 bases from V and 2 bases from J, with 10 bases between. The CDR3 has 12 amino acids. Written as DNA, the CDR3 is TGCGCCAGCGGGGGGGCCCCCTACGAGCAGTACTTC. This translates into CASGGAPYEQYF.

The chain recombines TRBV14 with TRBJ1-2; 8 nucleotides line up with TRBD1. V was pared by 5 bases and J by 3 bases, with 8 bases of the junction left unmatched. The CDR3 is 15 residues long. Germline CDR1 reads SGHDN; CDR2 reads FVKESK. As DNA, the CDR3 is TGTGCCAGCAGCTCTCCCGGGACAGGACACTATGGCTACACCTTC. It translates to CASSSPGTGHYGYTF.

The chain employs TRBV4-1 and TRBJ2-7; D may be TRBD1 (5 bases). Trimming shortened V by 1 base and J by 3 bases, and 19 bases separated the two germline ends. The CDR3 loop spans 17 amino acids. Germline-derived CDR1 and CDR2 are MGHRA and YSYEKL. The CDR3 DNA reads as TGCGCCAGCAGCCAAGTCAAGGGGCAGGGAAGTCTCTACGAGCAGTACTTC. Residues: CASSQVKGQGSLYEQYF.

This chain uses TRBV28 with TRBJ2-2, with TRBD2 identical over 9 bases. Germline trimming cut 6 bases from V and 4 bases from J; bases unmatched to any gene: 6. Per germline, CDR1 MDHEN and CDR2 SYDVKM. There are 15 residues in the CDR3. The CDR3 coding sequence is TGTGCCAGCAGCCTAGCGGGAAGGATCACCGGGGAGCTGTTTTTT. Amino acids: CASSLAGRITGELFF.

DNA of the CDR3: TGTGCCAGCAGCCCCGTGGGGGATTACTATGGCTACACCTTC. This sequence encodes CASSPVGDYYGYTF. The rearrangement joins TRBV9 to TRBJ1-2, with D possibly matching TRBD1 (5 bases). The germline CDR1 and CDR2 sequences are SGDLS and YYNGEE. CDR3 length: 14 amino acids. V dropped 4 bases and J dropped 3 bases, with 13 bases sitting between them.

The rearrangement uses TRBV6-1 and TRBJ2-7; weak D call: TRBD2 (6 bases). Germline CDR1 MNHNS, CDR2 SASEGT. The CDR3 is made up of 14 amino acids. V lost 4 bases, J lost 2 bases, and 12 bases lay in between. CDR3 amino acids: CASSAAGRTYEQYF. The CDR3 nucleotides read TGTGCCAGCAGTGCCGCGGGACGGACCTACGAGCAGTACTTC.

This chain connects TRBV28 to TRBJ2-7; 8 positions match TRBD1. The CDR3 extends over 16 amino acids. Germline V gene data show CDR1 as MDHEN and CDR2 as SYDVKM. The ends lost 5 bases at V and 5 bases at J; junction bases unmatched: 14. The CDR3 DNA sequence: TGTGCCAGCAGTCCGTGGCGAGGACAGGGTGGGAACGAGCAGTACTTC. Translation gives CASSPWRGQGGNEQYF.

The V gene is TRBV28, the J gene TRBJ1-5; 11 bases map to TRBD1. The CDR3 is 17 amino acids. Germline lookup yields CDR1 MDHEN and CDR2 SYDVKM. J gave up 2 bases and V 6 bases, and 9 bases lay outside the gene matches. The CDR3 region is CASRKDRGLYGNQPQHF. CDR3 bases: TGTGCCAGCAGGAAGGACAGGGGGCTTTATGGCAATCAGCCCCAGCATTTT.

The chain uses TRBV7-2 and TRBJ1-1; TRBD1 might be the D (5 bases). The CDR3 runs to 14 residues. CDR1 and CDR2 (germline): SGHTA, FQGNSA. V shed 0 bases and J shed 8 bases, with 13 bases lying between them. The CDR3, as DNA: TGTGCCAGCAGCTTAGCCTTGGGGGGTCTGGAAGCTTTCTTT. It is translated as CASSLALGGLEAFF.

As for this clone: Other DNA sequences in the same sample also yield this CDR3. The J gene is TRBJ2-7, the V gene TRBV5-4; D unclear. Germline V gene data show CDR1 as SGHNT and CDR2 as YYREEE (reference sequence). This CDR3 has 12 residues. With 2 bases removed from V and 7 bases from J, the gap between germline ends came to 10 bases. As DNA, the CDR3 is TGTGCCAGCAGCTTCTCAGGTGGAGAGCAGTACTTC. Protein: CASSFSGGEQYF.

To note about this clone: Different DNA sequences within this sample yield the same CDR3. The chain is built from TRBV20-1 and TRBJ1-2, with D uncertain. Germline-derived CDR1 and CDR2 are DFQATT and SNEGSKA (reference sequence). Trimming left V 3 bases short and J 3 bases short, with 5 bases between. This CDR3 contains 11 residues. The CDR3 loop reads CSARTDYGYTF. CDR3 nucleotide sequence: TGCAGTGCTAGGACCGACTATGGCTACACCTTC.

The sample holds a few counts of this clone. Other DNA sequences in this specimen translate into the identical CDR3. The V and J genes are TRBV19 and TRBJ1-5; 8 bases map to TRBD1. The junction had 4 bases not matched to a gene; V was cut back by 7 bases and J by 2 bases. The CDR3 consists of 14 residues. Per the germline V gene, CDR1 is LNHDA and CDR2 is SQIVND (reference sequence). CDR3 DNA: TGTGCCAGTACCCCGGGACAGGGCAATCAGCCCCAGCATTTT. It codes for CASTPGQGNQPQHF.

The rearrangement joins TRBV13 to TRBJ2-5; the match to TRBD2 covers 7 bases. Trimming removed 0 bases from V and 1 base from J; junction bases left unmatched: 2. The CDR3 has 15 residues. CDR1 and CDR2 (germline): PRHDT, FYEKMQ (reference sequence). The CDR3 DNA reads TGTGCCAGCAGCTTAGGAGCGGGGCTCCAAGAGACCCAGTACTTC. Its translation: CASSLGAGLQETQYF.